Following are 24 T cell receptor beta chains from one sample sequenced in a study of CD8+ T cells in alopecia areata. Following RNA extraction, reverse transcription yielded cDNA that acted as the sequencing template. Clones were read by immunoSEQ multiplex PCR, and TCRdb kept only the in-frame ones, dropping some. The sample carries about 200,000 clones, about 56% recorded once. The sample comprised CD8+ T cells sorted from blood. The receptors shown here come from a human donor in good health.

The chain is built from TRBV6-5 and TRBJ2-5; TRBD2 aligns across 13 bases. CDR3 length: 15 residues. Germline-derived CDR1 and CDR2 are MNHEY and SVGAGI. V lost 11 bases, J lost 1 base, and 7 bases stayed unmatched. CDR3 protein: CASQTSGGTQETQYF. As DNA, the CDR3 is TGTGCCTCCCAGACTAGCGGGGGGACCCAAGAGACCCAGTACTTC.

CDR3 sequence: CATGGPRDTQYF. CDR3 sequence (DNA): TGTGCCACGGGGGGTCCAAGAGATACGCAGTATTTT. The chain links TRBV7-6 to TRBJ2-3; 7 bases are a match to TRBD2. Germline CDR1 and CDR2: SGHVS and FNYEAQ. The CDR3 loop spans 12 amino acids. The ends lost 10 bases at V and 5 bases at J; junction bases unmatched: 6.

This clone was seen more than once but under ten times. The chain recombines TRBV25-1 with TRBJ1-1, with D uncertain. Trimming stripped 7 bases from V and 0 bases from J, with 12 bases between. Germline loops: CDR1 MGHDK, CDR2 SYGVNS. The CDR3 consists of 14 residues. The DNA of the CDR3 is TGTGCCAGCACCGAGGGAATTCTGAACACTGAAGCTTTCTTT. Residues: CASTEGILNTEAFF.

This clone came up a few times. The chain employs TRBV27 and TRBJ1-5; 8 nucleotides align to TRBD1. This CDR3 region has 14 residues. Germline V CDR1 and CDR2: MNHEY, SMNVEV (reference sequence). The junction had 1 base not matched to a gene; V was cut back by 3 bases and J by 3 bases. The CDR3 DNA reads TGTGCCAGCAGTTTGGACAGGGCCAATCAGCCCCAGCATTTT. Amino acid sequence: CASSLDRANQPQHF.

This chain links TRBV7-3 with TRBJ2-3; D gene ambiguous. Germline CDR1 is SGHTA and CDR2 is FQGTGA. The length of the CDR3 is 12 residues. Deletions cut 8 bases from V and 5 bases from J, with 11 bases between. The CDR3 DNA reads TGTGCCAGCGGCTCCCAGAGAGATACGCAGTATTTT. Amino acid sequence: CASGSQRDTQYF.

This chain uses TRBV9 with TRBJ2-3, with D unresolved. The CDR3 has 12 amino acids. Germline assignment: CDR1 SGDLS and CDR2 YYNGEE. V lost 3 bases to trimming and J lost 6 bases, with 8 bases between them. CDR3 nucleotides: TGTGCCAGCAGCGCCCTCGCGGATACGCAGTATTTT. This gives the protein CASSALADTQYF.

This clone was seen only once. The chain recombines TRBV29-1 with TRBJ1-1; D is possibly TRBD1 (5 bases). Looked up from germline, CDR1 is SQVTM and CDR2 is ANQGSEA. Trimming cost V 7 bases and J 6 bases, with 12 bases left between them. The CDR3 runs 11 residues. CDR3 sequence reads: CSAQRGAEAFF. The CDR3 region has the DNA TGCAGCGCTCAGAGGGGAGCTGAAGCTTTCTTT.

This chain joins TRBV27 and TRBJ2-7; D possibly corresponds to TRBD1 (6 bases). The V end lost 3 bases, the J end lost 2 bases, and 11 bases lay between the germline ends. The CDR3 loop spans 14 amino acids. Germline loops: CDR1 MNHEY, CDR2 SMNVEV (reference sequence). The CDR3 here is CASSLRGSTYEQYF. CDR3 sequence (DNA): TGTGCCAGCAGTTTGAGGGGGTCCACCTACGAGCAGTACTTC.

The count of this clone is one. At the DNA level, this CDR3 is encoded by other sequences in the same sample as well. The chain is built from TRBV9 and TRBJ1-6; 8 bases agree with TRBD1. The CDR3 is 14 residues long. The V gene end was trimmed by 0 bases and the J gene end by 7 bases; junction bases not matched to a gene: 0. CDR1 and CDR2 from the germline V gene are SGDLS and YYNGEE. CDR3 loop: CASSVGTGNSPLHF. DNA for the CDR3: TGTGCCAGCAGCGTAGGGACAGGGAATTCACCCCTCCACTTT.

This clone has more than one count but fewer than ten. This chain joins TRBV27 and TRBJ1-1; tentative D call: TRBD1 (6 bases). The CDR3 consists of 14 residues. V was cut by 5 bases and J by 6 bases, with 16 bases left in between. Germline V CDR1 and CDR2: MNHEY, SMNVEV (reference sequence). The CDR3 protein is CASSVGGLGAEAFF. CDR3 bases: TGTGCCAGCAGTGTAGGGGGACTAGGCGCTGAAGCTTTCTTT.

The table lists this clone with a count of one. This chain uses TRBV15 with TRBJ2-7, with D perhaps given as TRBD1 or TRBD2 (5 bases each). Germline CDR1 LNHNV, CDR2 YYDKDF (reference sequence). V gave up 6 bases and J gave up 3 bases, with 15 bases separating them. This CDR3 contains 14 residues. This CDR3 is CATSPSGRLYEQYF. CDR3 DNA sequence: TGTGCCACCAGTCCCTCGGGACGGCTCTACGAGCAGTACTTC.

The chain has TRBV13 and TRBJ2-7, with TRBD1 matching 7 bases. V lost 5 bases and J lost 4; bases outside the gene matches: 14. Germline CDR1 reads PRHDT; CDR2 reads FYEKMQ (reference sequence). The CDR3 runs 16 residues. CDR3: CASSLTTGTAIYEQYF. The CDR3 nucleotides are TGTGCCAGCAGCCTTACGACCGGGACAGCTATTTACGAGCAGTACTTC. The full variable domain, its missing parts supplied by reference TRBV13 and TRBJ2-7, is AAGVIQSPRHLIKEKRETATLKCYPIPRHDTVYWYQQGPGQDPQFLISFYEKMQSDKGSIPDRFSAQQFSDYHSELNMSSLELGDSALYFCASSLTTGTAIYEQYFGPGTRLTVT.

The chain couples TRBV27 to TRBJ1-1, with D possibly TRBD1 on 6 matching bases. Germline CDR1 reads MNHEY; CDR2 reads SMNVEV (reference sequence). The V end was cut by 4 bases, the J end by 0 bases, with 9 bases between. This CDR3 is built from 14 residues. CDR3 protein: CASSWRGMNTEAFF. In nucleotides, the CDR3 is TGTGCCAGCAGTTGGAGGGGGATGAACACTGAAGCTTTCTTT.

CDR3 amino acids: CATRHTSGQETQYF. The CDR3 region has the DNA TGTGCCACCAGGCATACTAGCGGACAAGAGACCCAGTACTTC. The chain is built from TRBV15 and TRBJ2-5; 8 bases are shared with TRBD2. J gave up 2 bases and V 6 bases, and 5 bases lay outside the gene matches. Germline V gene lookup returns CDR1 LNHNV and CDR2 YYDKDF (reference sequence). CDR3 size: 14 residues.

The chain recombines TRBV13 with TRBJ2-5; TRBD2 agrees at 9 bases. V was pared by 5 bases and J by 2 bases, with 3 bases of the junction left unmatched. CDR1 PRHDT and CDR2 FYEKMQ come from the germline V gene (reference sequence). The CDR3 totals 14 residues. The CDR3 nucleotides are TGTGCCAGCAGCGTCAGCGGGGGGCAAGAGACCCAGTACTTC. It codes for CASSVSGGQETQYF. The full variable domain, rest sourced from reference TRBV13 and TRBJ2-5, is AAGVIQSPRHLIKEKRETATLKCYPIPRHDTVYWYQQGPGQDPQFLISFYEKMQSDKGSIPDRFSAQQFSDYHSELNMSSLELGDSALYFCASSVSGGQETQYFGPGTRLLVL.

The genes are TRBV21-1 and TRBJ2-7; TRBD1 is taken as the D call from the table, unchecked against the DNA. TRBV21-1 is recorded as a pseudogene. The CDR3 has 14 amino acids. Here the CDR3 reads CASSNRVTTYEQYF. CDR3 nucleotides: TGTGCCAGCAGCAACAGGGTCACAACCTACGAGCAGTACTTC.

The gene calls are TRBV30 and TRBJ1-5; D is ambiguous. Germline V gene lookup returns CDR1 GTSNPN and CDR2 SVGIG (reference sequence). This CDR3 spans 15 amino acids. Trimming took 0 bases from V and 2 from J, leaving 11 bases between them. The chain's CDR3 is CAWSVGGKGNQPQHF. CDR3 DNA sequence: TGTGCCTGGAGTGTAGGAGGGAAGGGCAATCAGCCCCAGCATTTT.

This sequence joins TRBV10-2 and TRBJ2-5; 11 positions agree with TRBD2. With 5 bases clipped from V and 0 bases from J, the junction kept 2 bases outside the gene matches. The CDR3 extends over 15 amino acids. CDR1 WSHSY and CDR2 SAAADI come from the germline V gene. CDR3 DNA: TGCGCCAGCAGTCTTAGCGGGGGGGACCAAGAGACCCAGTACTTC. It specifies CASSLSGGDQETQYF.

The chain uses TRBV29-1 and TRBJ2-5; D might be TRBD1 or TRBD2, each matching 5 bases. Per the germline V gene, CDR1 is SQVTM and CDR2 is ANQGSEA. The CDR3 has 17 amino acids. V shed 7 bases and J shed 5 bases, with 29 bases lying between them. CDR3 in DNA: TGCAGCGCCCCTGTCCTTTGGCCGTTGGGGGACCGGGAGACCCAGTACTTC. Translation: CSAPVLWPLGDRETQYF.

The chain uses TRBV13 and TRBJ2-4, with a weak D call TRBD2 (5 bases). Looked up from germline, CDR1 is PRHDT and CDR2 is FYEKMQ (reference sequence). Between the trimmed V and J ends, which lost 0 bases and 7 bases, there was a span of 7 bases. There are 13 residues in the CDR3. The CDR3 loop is CASSLGRGNIQYF. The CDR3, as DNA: TGTGCCAGCAGCTTAGGCCGAGGGAACATTCAGTACTTC.

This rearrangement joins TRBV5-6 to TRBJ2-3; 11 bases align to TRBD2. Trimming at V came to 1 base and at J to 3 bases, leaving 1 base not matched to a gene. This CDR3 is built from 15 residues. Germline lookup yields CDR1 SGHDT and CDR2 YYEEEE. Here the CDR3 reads CASSLRLAGTDTQYF. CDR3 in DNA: TGTGCCAGCAGCTTGAGACTAGCGGGGACAGATACGCAGTATTTT.

The CDR3 DNA follows: TGTGCCAGCGGGACTGCCGATACGCAGTATTTT. It encodes CASGTADTQYF. This chain joins TRBV6-1 and TRBJ2-3; a weak D match, TRBD2 (6 bases). Trimming removed 8 bases at V and 6 bases at J, with 9 bases between. Germline assignment: CDR1 MNHNS and CDR2 SASEGT. CDR3 length: 11 amino acids.

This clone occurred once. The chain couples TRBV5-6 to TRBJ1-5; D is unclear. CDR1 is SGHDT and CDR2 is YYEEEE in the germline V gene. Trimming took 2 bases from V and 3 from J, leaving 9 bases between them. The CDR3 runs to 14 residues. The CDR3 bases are TGTGCCAGCAGCTTTGGCACATTCAATCAGCCCCAGCATTTT. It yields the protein CASSFGTFNQPQHF.

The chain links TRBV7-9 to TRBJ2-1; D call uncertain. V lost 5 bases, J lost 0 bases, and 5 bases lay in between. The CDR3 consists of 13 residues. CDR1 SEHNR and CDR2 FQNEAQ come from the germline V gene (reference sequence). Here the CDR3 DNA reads TGTGCCAGCAGCCCCAGCTCCTACAATGAGCAGTTCTTC. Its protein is CASSPSSYNEQFF.